The 6 T cell receptor beta chains reported below all come from one sample, sequenced in a study of T-cell reconstitution after alpha-beta-depleted transplantation in children. Using unique molecular identifiers, the investigators prepared the TCRbeta library. From the PCR reads, TCRdb called clonotypes with MiXCR, one entry per CDR3 protein. This table holds 200,000 to 250,000 distinct CDR3 sequences, around 11% found once. Sample: PBMCs from the stem cell graft donor, taken from the stem cell graft. These receptors all stem from a human donor who donated a stem cell graft to a child with acute lymphoblastic leukemia.

This clonotype was picked up many times. The CDR3 DNA reads TGTGCCAGCAGCTTAGTATTCGACCCACGGGCTGGGAATGAGCAGTTCTTC. This translates into CASSLVFDPRAGNEQFF. The chain joins TRBV7-9 to TRBJ2-1, with D unresolved. CDR3 size: 17 residues. V was shortened by 1 base and J by 7 bases, with 20 bases between the two germline ends. Germline CDR1 reads SEHNR; CDR2 reads FQNEAQ (reference sequence).

The rearrangement uses TRBV25-1 and TRBJ2-5; D gene uncertain. Trimming cost V 9 bases and J 5 bases, with 16 bases left between them. The CDR3 covers 13 residues. Germline V gene sequence: CDR1 MGHDK, CDR2 SYGVNS. CDR3 bases: TGTGCCAGGGGCCCCGGACCCCCGGAGACCCAGTACTTC. Translated: CARGPGPPETQYF.

This clonotype has ten or more counts. The chain combines TRBV9 with TRBJ1-2, with no clear D. The germline V and J ends were trimmed by 6 bases and 2 bases, with 17 bases remaining between them. In germline, CDR1 is SGDLS, CDR2 YYNGEE. CDR3 length: 15 residues. The CDR3 DNA reads TGTGCCAGCACCCCAGCCGGAGGCTCCAACTATGGCTACACCTTC. Its protein product is CASTPAGGSNYGYTF.

This clonotype was recorded many times. CDR3 loop: CAIRGTAGNTIYF. The DNA of the CDR3 is TGTGCCATCAGAGGGACGGCTGGAAACACCATATATTTT. The chain has TRBV10-3 and TRBJ1-3; D possibly corresponds to TRBD1 (5 bases). The V end was cut by 6 bases, the J end by 2 bases, with 8 bases between. In germline, CDR1 is ENHRY, CDR2 SYGVKD. The CDR3 length is 13 residues.

This clonotype was seen a few times. The chain links TRBV10-3 to TRBJ2-7; tentative D call: TRBD2 (5 bases). CDR3 length equals 11 residues. V was shortened by 5 bases and J by 11 bases, with 13 bases between the two germline ends. Germline V lookup: CDR1 ENHRY, CDR2 SYGVKD. Written as DNA, the CDR3 is TGTGCCATCAGTCCTGGACTCGGAGAGTACTTC. As protein: CAISPGLGEYF.

This chain links TRBV2 with TRBJ2-5; 8 bases fit TRBD1. The junction had 9 bases not matched to a gene; V was cut back by 4 bases and J by 2 bases. Germline-derived CDR1 and CDR2 are SNHLY and FYNNEI. This CDR3 has 16 amino acids. The CDR3: CASSAQGALPQETQYF. In DNA, the CDR3 is TGTGCCAGCAGTGCGCAGGGGGCTTTACCTCAAGAGACCCAGTACTTC.